This TCR beta chain was sequenced in a study of T cells in Graves' hyperthyroidism and ophthalmopathy. This clonotype was seen only a few times. Uncontrolled infection, other autoimmune disease, pregnancy or lactation excluded patients. The investigators amplified TCR beta CDR3 regions from RNA transcripts. Primed by the HTBI set, a first-round RT-PCR was run on the TCR CDR3. MiXCR, applied by TCRdb to the multiplex PCR reads, yields one record per CDR3 protein. Of around 240,000 distinct CDR3 sequences in the sample, about 16% are singletons; the top ten hold around 26%. V shed 6 bases, J shed 2 bases, and the junction held 11 bases outside the gene matches. Germline V gives CDR1 SQVTM, CDR2 ANQGSEA. This CDR3 is 17 amino acids long.

Sequencing was done on a sample of blood. The receptor was isolated from a woman under 30 with Graves' ophthalmopathy. This sequence joins TRBV29-1 and TRBJ2-5, with 14 bases that match TRBD2. The CDR3 nucleotides are TGCAGCGTCTGTTTGATCGGGACTAGCGGGGGACAAGAGACCCAGTACTTC. It translates to CSVCLIGTSGGQETQYF.